This passage covers 17 T cell receptor beta chains from one sample sequenced in a study of patients and donors after allogeneic stem cell transplantation. TCRdb reanalysed the RT-PCR reads using MiXCR and keeps one entry per CDR3 protein. This table holds 200,000 to 250,000 distinct CDR3 sequences, 14% found once. Input material: blood, either unsorted or a sorted T cell fraction (not recorded which). These receptor sequences come from a human donor who was either an allogeneic HSCT recipient or a stem cell or donor lymphocyte infusion donor (not recorded which). It is not recorded whose cells these are; they may come from a transplant donor.

This clonotype was picked up a small number of times. The J gene is TRBJ1-1, the V gene TRBV5-1, with D unclear. CDR3 length: 14 amino acids. V shed 1 base and J shed 0 bases, with 7 bases lying between them. Germline CDR1 reads SGHRS; CDR2 reads YFSETQ. CDR3 region: CASSLRVMNTEAFF. In nucleotides, the CDR3 is TGCGCCAGCAGCTTGCGGGTCATGAACACTGAAGCTTTCTTT.

In its sample, this clonotype was seen many times. The chain couples TRBV7-6 to TRBJ1-4; 7 nucleotides agree with TRBD1. The ends lost 6 bases at V and 3 bases at J; junction bases unmatched: 4. The germline V gene encodes CDR1 SGHVS and CDR2 FNYEAQ. CDR3 length equals 14 residues. The chain's CDR3 is CASSSGTANEKLFF. The CDR3 region has the DNA TGTGCCAGCAGTTCCGGGACAGCTAATGAAAAACTGTTTTTT. Together with reference TRBV7-6 and TRBJ1-4, the CDR3 gives the full variable domain: GAGVSQSPRYKVTKRGQDVALRCDPISGHVSLYWYRQALGQGPEFLTYFNYEAQQDKSGLPNDRFSAERPEGSISTLTIQRTEQRDSAMYRCASSSGTANEKLFFGSGTQLSVL.

This clonotype was seen at least ten times. This chain uses TRBV29-1 with TRBJ2-7; TRBD1 aligns across 9 bases. Per germline, CDR1 SQVTM and CDR2 ANQGSEA. This CDR3 has 13 amino acids. The CDR3 loop reads CSYSGTGLAEQYF. In nucleotides, the CDR3 is TGCAGTTACTCCGGGACAGGGCTTGCCGAGCAGTACTTC.

The gene calls are TRBV5-1 and TRBJ1-2; D is possibly TRBD1 (6 bases). Germline V gene data show CDR1 as SGHRS and CDR2 as YFSETQ. V was pared by 0 bases and J by 5 bases, with 8 bases between. The CDR3 extends over 13 amino acids. The CDR3 DNA is TGCGCCAGCAGCTTGGAAGGACAGTATGGCTACACCTTC. Protein sequence: CASSLEGQYGYTF.

This clonotype has just a few counts. The CDR3 protein is CASSLSRGPNEKLFF. In DNA form, the CDR3 reads TGTGCCAGCAGTTTAAGCAGGGGACCTAATGAAAAACTGTTTTTT. The chain is built from TRBV12-3 or TRBV12-4 and TRBJ1-4; possible D gene TRBD1, 6 bases. V was pared by 2 bases and J by 3 bases, with 10 bases between. The CDR3 is made up of 15 amino acids.

This clonotype was found many times. This chain joins TRBV7-3 and TRBJ2-1; 9 bases are a match to TRBD2. The CDR3 loop spans 15 amino acids. J lost 6 bases, V lost 2 bases, and 5 bases had no gene match. Germline values: CDR1 SGHTA, CDR2 FQGTGA. The DNA of the CDR3 is TGTGCCAGCAGCTTAGGCGGGGGGGCCTTCAATGAGCAGTTCTTC. Protein sequence: CASSLGGGAFNEQFF.

This clonotype was seen repeatedly, ten times or more. The J gene is TRBJ2-6, the V gene TRBV11-2; D gene ambiguous. V was pared by 8 bases and J by 2 bases, with 13 bases between. The CDR3 is made up of 15 amino acids. CDR1 is SGHAT, CDR2 FQNNGV, per germline. In DNA, the CDR3 is TGTGCCAGCGGTCTGACTCCCCCTGGGGCCAACGTCCTGACTTTC. It is translated as CASGLTPPGANVLTF.

This clonotype was counted only a few times. The chain recombines TRBV12-3 or TRBV12-4 with TRBJ2-5, with 11 bases aligning to TRBD2. The length of the CDR3 is 14 residues. V gave up 6 bases and J gave up 4 bases; unmatched junction bases: 4. The DNA of the CDR3 is TGTGCCAGCAGACTAGGACTAGCGGGAGAGACCCAGTACTTC. Its translation: CASRLGLAGETQYF.

The chain couples TRBV29-1 to TRBJ2-1; 9 bases are shared with TRBD2. Germline-derived CDR1 and CDR2 are SQVTM and ANQGSEA. This CDR3 is 14 amino acids long. The CDR3 is CSTSSGSMWNEQFF. CDR3 nucleotide sequence: TGCAGTACTAGTAGCGGGAGCATGTGGAATGAGCAGTTCTTC.

The rearrangement uses TRBV12-3 or TRBV12-4 and TRBJ1-1, with D maybe TRBD1 (6 bases). Trimming removed 0 bases from V and 4 bases from J, with 6 bases in between. This CDR3 spans 13 amino acids. CDR3 in DNA: TGTGCCAGCAGTTTAGCGACAGGCACTGAAGCTTTCTTT. The encoded protein is CASSLATGTEAFF.

This clonotype was counted a few times. This rearrangement joins TRBV12-3 or TRBV12-4 to TRBJ2-7; D call uncertain. The V gene lost 4 bases and the J gene lost 3 bases, with 16 bases spanning the gap. This CDR3 comprises 15 residues. CDR3 amino acids: CASSSPLWGDYEQYF. The CDR3 DNA reads as TGTGCCAGCAGTTCCCCACTCTGGGGTGACTACGAGCAGTACTTC.

This clonotype was counted ten times or more. The rearrangement joins TRBV12-3 or TRBV12-4 to TRBJ1-6, with TRBD1 matching 9 bases. V shed 5 bases and J 7 bases; nucleotides not matched to a gene: 3. This CDR3 has 14 amino acids. CDR3 in amino acids: CASSGTGPNSPLHF. The CDR3 nucleotides are TGTGCCAGCAGTGGGACAGGGCCCAATTCACCCCTCCACTTT.

This clonotype was recorded many times. The J gene is TRBJ2-1, the V gene TRBV7-9; D remains ambiguous. The CDR3 sequence is 14 residues long. V shed 2 bases and J shed 5 bases, with 10 bases lying between them. Germline V gene sequence: CDR1 SEHNR, CDR2 FQNEAQ (reference sequence). The CDR3: CASSLSNYNNEQFF. The CDR3 region has the DNA TGTGCCAGCAGCTTATCTAACTATAACAATGAGCAGTTCTTC.

This clonotype was picked up many times. The chain uses TRBV6-1 and TRBJ2-3; weak D call: TRBD2 (5 bases). The CDR3 runs 16 residues. Trimming stripped 1 base from V and 0 bases from J, with 11 bases between. Germline-derived CDR1 and CDR2 are MNHNS and SASEGT. The CDR3 DNA sequence: TGTGCCAGCAGTGAAGTAGGGCGGGCTAGCACAGATACGCAGTATTTT. It is translated as CASSEVGRASTDTQYF.

The table lists this clonotype with a few counts. The chain links TRBV4-2 to TRBJ2-5; 9 bases are a match to TRBD2. This CDR3 is 14 amino acids long. Germline CDR1 and CDR2: LGHNA and YNFKEQ. Unmatched junction bases numbered 3, after V lost 0 bases and J lost 7 bases. CDR3 nucleotide sequence: TGTGCCAGCAGCCAAGAGAGCGGGGGGACGACCCAGTACTTC. Residues: CASSQESGGTTQYF.

At least ten counts were recorded for this clonotype. The J gene is TRBJ1-1, the V gene TRBV6-6; D remains unclear. This CDR3 contains 13 residues. Germline CDR1 is MNHNY and CDR2 is SVGAGI (reference sequence). Trimming cost V 1 base and J 2 bases, with 5 bases left between them. CDR3 protein: CASSYYGNTEAFF. CDR3 bases: TGTGCCAGCAGTTACTACGGAAACACTGAAGCTTTCTTT.

This clonotype was detected a few times. This rearrangement joins TRBV6-5 to TRBJ1-4; 7 nucleotides line up with TRBD1. CDR1 MNHEY and CDR2 SVGAGI come from the germline V gene. The junction had 8 bases not matched to a gene; V was cut back by 2 bases and J by 5 bases. The CDR3 is 16 amino acids. The CDR3 DNA is TGTGCCAGCAGTTACGTTGCGACAGGGATCAATGAAAAACTGTTTTTT. This sequence encodes CASSYVATGINEKLFF.